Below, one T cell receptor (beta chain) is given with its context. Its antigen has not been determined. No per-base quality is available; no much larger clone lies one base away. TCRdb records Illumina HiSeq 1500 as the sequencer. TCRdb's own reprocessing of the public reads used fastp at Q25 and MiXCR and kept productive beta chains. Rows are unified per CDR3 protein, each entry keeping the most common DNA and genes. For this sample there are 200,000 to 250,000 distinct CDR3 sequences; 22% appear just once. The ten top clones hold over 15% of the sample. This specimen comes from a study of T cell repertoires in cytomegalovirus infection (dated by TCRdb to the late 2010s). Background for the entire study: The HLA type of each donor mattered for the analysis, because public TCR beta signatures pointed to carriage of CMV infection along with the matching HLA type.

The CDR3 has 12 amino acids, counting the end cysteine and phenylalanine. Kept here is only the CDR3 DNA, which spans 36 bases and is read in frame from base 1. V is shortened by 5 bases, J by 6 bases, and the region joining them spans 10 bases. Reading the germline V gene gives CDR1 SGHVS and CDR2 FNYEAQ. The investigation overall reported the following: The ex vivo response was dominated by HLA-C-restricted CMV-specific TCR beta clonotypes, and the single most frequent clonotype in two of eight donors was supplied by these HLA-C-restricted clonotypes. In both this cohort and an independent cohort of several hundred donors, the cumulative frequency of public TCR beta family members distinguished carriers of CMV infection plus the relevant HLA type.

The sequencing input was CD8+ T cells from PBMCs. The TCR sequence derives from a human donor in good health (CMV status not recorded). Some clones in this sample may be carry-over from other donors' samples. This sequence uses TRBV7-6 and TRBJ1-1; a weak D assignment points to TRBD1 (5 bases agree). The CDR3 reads CASSSTGAEAFF. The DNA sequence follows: TGTGCCAGCAGCAGTACAGGTGCTGAAGCTTTCTTT. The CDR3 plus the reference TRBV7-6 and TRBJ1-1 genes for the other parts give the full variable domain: GAGVSQSPRYKVTKRGQDVALRCDPISGHVSLYWYRQALGQGPEFLTYFNYEAQQDKSGLPNDRFSAERPEGSISTLTIQRTEQRDSAMYRCASSSTGAEAFFGQGTRLTVV.